The present T cell receptor beta chain was sequenced within a study of blood T cell repertoires in COVID-19. As for the study in general: The United States, Italy and Spain were the sources of the acute and convalescent COVID-19 samples.

Repertoires were generated with immunoSEQ multiplex PCR, while TCRdb's copy carries only in-frame clones and drops some. The sample shows about 150,000 clones, about 88% of them seen only once. The CDR3 has 13 amino acids. V lost 7 bases and J lost 1, with 10 bases in between. Participants reported their clinical history, and cohort assignment relied on those reports. The sequenced material came from PBMCs or T cells enriched from blood (not recorded which). This chain connects TRBV12-3 or TRBV12-4 to TRBJ1-1; D is perhaps TRBD1 (5 bases). The source of this sequence is a man aged 45 to 65 who had recovered from COVID-19. CDR3: CASNMGPNTEAFF. The DNA for the CDR3 is TGTGCCAGCAACATGGGGCCGAACACTGAAGCTTTCTTT.